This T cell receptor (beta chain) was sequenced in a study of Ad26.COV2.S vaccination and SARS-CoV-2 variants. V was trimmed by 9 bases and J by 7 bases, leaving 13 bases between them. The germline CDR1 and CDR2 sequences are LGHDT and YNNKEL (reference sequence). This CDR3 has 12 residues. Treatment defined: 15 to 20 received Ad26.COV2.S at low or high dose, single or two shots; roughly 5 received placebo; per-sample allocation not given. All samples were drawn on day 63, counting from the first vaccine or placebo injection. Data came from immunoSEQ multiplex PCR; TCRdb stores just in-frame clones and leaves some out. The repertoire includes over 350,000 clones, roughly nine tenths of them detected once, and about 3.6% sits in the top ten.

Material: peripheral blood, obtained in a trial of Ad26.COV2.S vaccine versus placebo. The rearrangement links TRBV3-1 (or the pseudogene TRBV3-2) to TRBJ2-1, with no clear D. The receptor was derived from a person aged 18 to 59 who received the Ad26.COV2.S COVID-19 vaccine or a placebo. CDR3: CASQDVLNEQFF. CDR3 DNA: TGTGCCAGTCAGGACGTCTTGAATGAGCAGTTCTTC.